This record concerns one T cell receptor beta chain sequence. What it binds is not known. The germline V gene has CDR1 SGHDT and CDR2 YYEEEE. This CDR3 has 15 amino acids. V was trimmed by 4 bases and J by 11 bases, leaving 24 bases between them. The source of the sample is a study of CD8+ T cells in alopecia areata. Separation by sorting yielded CD4+ and CD8+ T cells from PBMCs. General study points: Sequence data from scalp samples additionally include resident alphabeta T cells of normal skin.

As the sequencing template, cDNA was produced by extracting RNA and reverse transcribing it. Clones were read by immunoSEQ multiplex PCR, and TCRdb kept only the in-frame ones, dropping some. The repertoire holds fewer than 250,000 clones, with about 60% as singletons. Sequences were derived from CD4+ T cells sorted from blood, sampled at week 0. The chain combines TRBV5-6 with TRBJ1-1; no clear D gene. This TCR came from a human donor with alopecia areata. DNA for the CDR3: TGTGCCAGCAGCCTCCAAGTAATACGGGCGATTGAGGCTTTCTTT. Its protein is CASSLQVIRAIEAFF.